Listed below are T cell receptor beta chains from one sample, sequenced in a study of blood T cell repertoires in COVID-19. Assay: immunoSEQ multiplex PCR; the TCRdb copy retains only in-frame clones and omits some. The sample yields about 240,000 clones, roughly 87% seen once. Sequencing was carried out using peripheral blood. The receptors come from a man aged 55 to 70 who had recovered from COVID-19. The CDR3 runs from the conserved cysteine through the conserved F or W. D genes are given only for firm matches. Clone size is stated in some rows and not others, as once, few, many or a class when expanded.

D	size	V	J	DNA	CDR3
TRBD1	-	TRBV7-6	TRBJ1-4	TGTGCCACCCACAGGGACAGGAATAATGAAAAACTGTTTTTT	CATHRDRNNEKLFF
TRBD1	few	TRBV2	TRBJ2-6	TGTGCCAGCAGTGGTCGGACAGGGACGTCAGGGGCCAACGTCCTGACTTTC	CASSGRTGTSGANVLTF
-	few	TRBV24-1	TRBJ2-1	TGTGCCACCAGTGCCCAAACCGGAGCCTACAATGAGCAGTTCTTC	CATSAQTGAYNEQFF
TRBD2	-	TRBV14	TRBJ2-5	TGTGCCAGCAGCCAAGAAAGCGGGACCCAAGAGACCCAGTACTTC	CASSQESGTQETQYF
-	-	TRBV2	TRBJ1-4	TGTGCCAGCAGGACGGCCCAGGGGACTAATGAAAAACTGTTTTTT	CASRTAQGTNEKLFF
TRBD1	-	TRBV19	TRBJ1-3	TGTGCCAGTAGTACGGACAGGGCGAGGAGCACCATATATTTT	CASSTDRARSTIYF
-	-	TRBV7-2	TRBJ2-1	TGTGCCAGCAGCTTGCAAAGCGGACCTTTGGATGAGCAGTTCTTC	CASSLQSGPLDEQFF
-	once	TRBV19	TRBJ1-5	TGTGCCAGTAGTATTGGGAGTTATAGCAATCAGCCCCAGCATTTT	CASSIGSYSNQPQHF
-	-	TRBV3-1/TRBV3-2	TRBJ1-4	TGTGCCAGCAGCCAGTATAGACAGTTTAATGAAAAACTGTTTTTT	CASSQYRQFNEKLFF
TRBD1	few	TRBV2	TRBJ2-7	TGTGCCAGCAGCGAAGACAGGGGTGCCGAGCAGTACTTC	CASSEDRGAEQYF
-	few	TRBV5-1	TRBJ1-6	TGCGCCAGCAGCTTGGCCACGGACAGACCACCCCTCCACTTT	CASSLATDRPPLHF
-	-	TRBV7-2	TRBJ2-1	TGTGCCAGCAGCCGGAGCGGGCCTACCCGAAATGAGCAGTTCTTC	CASSRSGPTRNEQFF
-	-	TRBV7-2	TRBJ2-2	TGTGCCAGCAGCTTATTGGAGACCGGGGAGCTGTTTTTT	CASSLLETGELFF
TRBD1	-	TRBV5-1	TRBJ2-1	TGCGCCAGCAGCTTGGCCCCGAGGGGGCCCCACAATGAGCAGTTCTTC	CASSLAPRGPHNEQFF
-	-	TRBV7-9	TRBJ1-1	TGTGCCAGCAGCTTAGTACTTACCTCGGGGAGCACGAACACTGAAGCTTTCTTT	CASSLVLTSGSTNTEAFF
TRBD1	-	TRBV19	TRBJ2-2	TGTGCCAGTAGTATTCTGGGGACAGGGGCGAACACCGGGGAGCTGTTTTTT	CASSILGTGANTGELFF
TRBD1	-	TRBV7-9	TRBJ2-7	TGTGCCAGCAGCTTGATACAGGGGTACGAGCAGTACTTC	CASSLIQGYEQYF
-	-	TRBV5-1	TRBJ2-5	TGCGCCAGCAGCTTTACAATGGTGGAGGGGACCCAGTACTTC	CASSFTMVEGTQYF
TRBD2	-	TRBV7-8	TRBJ2-2	TGTGCCAGCAGGAATAGCGGGGGGGATCGAACCGGGGAGCTGTTTTTT	CASRNSGGDRTGELFF
-	-	TRBV10-3	TRBJ2-3	TGTGCCAGCGGCGCGGGGTTGCGGGTGACAGATACGCAGTATTTT	CASGAGLRVTDTQYF
-	-	TRBV7-9	TRBJ1-2	TGTGCCAGCAGCTTAGGGACAGATTATGGCTACACCTTC	CASSLGTDYGYTF
TRBD1	-	TRBV29-1	TRBJ2-3	TGCAGCGTTATGGGAACAGGGGGACCCACAGATACGCAGTATTTT	CSVMGTGGPTDTQYF
-	-	TRBV12-3/TRBV12-4	TRBJ2-1	TGTGCCAGCAGTGCTAGACAGGCCTGGCAGTTCTTC	CASSARQAWQFF
TRBD1	-	TRBV19	TRBJ1-2	TGTGCCAGTGGTACAGGGGTCTATGGCTACACCTTC	CASGTGVYGYTF
TRBD2	-	TRBV29-1	TRBJ2-1	TGCAGCGCAGGACTAGCGGGGGGCTACAATGAGCAGTTCTTC	CSAGLAGGYNEQFF
TRBD1	few	TRBV4-1	TRBJ1-2	TGCGCCAGCAGCCAAGATCAGACAGGGTCAAATGCCTATGGCTACACCTTC	CASSQDQTGSNAYGYTF
-	once	TRBV18	TRBJ2-3	TGTGCCAGCTCACCCGGGGCGGGGCTGGGGGATACGCAGTATTTT	CASSPGAGLGDTQYF
-	-	TRBV4-1	TRBJ2-6	TGCGCCAGCAGCGCGGGACAGCTAACTGGGGCCAACGTCCTGACTTTC	CASSAGQLTGANVLTF
TRBD1	-	TRBV10-3	TRBJ1-6	TGTGCCATCAAAACAGGGGGATATAATTCACCCCTCCACTTT	CAIKTGGYNSPLHF
-	-	TRBV5-1	TRBJ2-2	TGCGCCAGCAGCTCGACAAGGACAGCGAACACCGGGGAGCTGTTTTTT	CASSSTRTANTGELFF
TRBD1	once	TRBV18	TRBJ1-5	TGTGCCAGCTCACCAGGACAGGCGGAAAATCAGCCCCAGCATTTT	CASSPGQAENQPQHF
-	-	TRBV27	TRBJ1-2	TGTGCCAGCAGACCGTGGGCGGAACAGGGTGCTGGCTACACCTTC	CASRPWAEQGAGYTF
-	-	TRBV12-3/TRBV12-4	TRBJ1-3	TGTGCCAGCAGTCTTAACACCATATATTTT	CASSLNTIYF
-	-	TRBV5-1	TRBJ1-2	TGCGCCAGCAGCCAGGGGATGATAAACTATGGCTACACCTTC	CASSQGMINYGYTF
TRBD1	-	TRBV6-5	TRBJ1-4	TGTGCCAGCAGCTACAGGGGGCCCTATGAGCTGTTTTTT	CASSYRGPYELFF
TRBD2	-	TRBV3-1/TRBV3-2	TRBJ2-1	TGTGCCAGCAGCCAGGGACTAGGGAATTCTTTTTACAATGAGCAGTTCTTC	CASSQGLGNSFYNEQFF
TRBD1	-	TRBV27	TRBJ2-7	TGTGCCAGCAGTTTAGTAGGACAGGGACTTTACGAGCAGTACTTC	CASSLVGQGLYEQYF
TRBD2	-	TRBV5-6	TRBJ2-2	TGTGCCAGCAGCCGCAGGTCGACTAGCGGGGAAAACACCGGGGAGCTGTTTTTT	CASSRRSTSGENTGELFF
-	-	TRBV11-2	TRBJ1-4	TGTGCCAGCAGAAAATCAGGGGAAAAACTGTTTTTT	CASRKSGEKLFF
-	-	TRBV27	TRBJ1-2	TGTGCCAGCAAACGGGATAACCTCTATAAGTACTCGGGGACAAAAGGAGGCTACACCTTC	CASKRDNLYKYSGTKGGYTF
-	-	TRBV5-1	TRBJ1-5	TGCGCCAGCAGCTTGGGGACAGTAGAAAATCAGCCCCAGCATTTT	CASSLGTVENQPQHF
-	-	TRBV5-8	TRBJ2-1	TGTGCCAGCAGCTCGCCCGGGACACTACAAAAAAGGGGCTACTACAATGAGCAGTTCTTC	CASSSPGTLQKRGYYNEQFF
TRBD1	-	TRBV10-3	TRBJ1-5	TGTGCCATCAGTGAGTGGGGACAGGGAACGGTCCAGCATTTT	CAISEWGQGTVQHF
TRBD1	-	TRBV10-1	TRBJ1-5	TGCGCCAGCAGTGCCGGGACAGGGGGTCAGCCCCAGCATTTT	CASSAGTGGQPQHF
TRBD1	-	TRBV10-2	TRBJ1-6	TGCGCCAGCAGTGAGCCGGGGTTTCTTGGACAGGGCGGTTCACCCCTCCACTTT	CASSEPGFLGQGGSPLHF
TRBD2	-	TRBV11-2	TRBJ2-7	TGTGCCAGCAGCTTAGTCATTCTAGCGGGGGGCGAGCAGTACTTC	CASSLVILAGGEQYF
TRBD1	-	TRBV5-1	TRBJ1-2	TGCGCCAGCAGCGGGACGGACAGGGGGCGATATGGCTACACCTTC	CASSGTDRGRYGYTF
-	-	TRBV2	TRBJ1-6	TGTGCCAGCAGTGAGTATGGCGACAGAAGCTCCTATAATTCACCCCTCCACTTT	CASSEYGDRSSYNSPLHF
TRBD1	-	TRBV24-1	TRBJ2-5	TGTGCCACCAGTGGGATCGGGACAGACCAAGAGACCCAGTACTTC	CATSGIGTDQETQYF
-	-	TRBV9	TRBJ2-2	TGTGCCAGCAGCGTAGGAGGCTGGGGGCCTCACACCGGGGAGCTGTTTTTT	CASSVGGWGPHTGELFF
-	-	TRBV3-1/TRBV3-2	TRBJ1-2	TGTGCCAGCAGCCAAGACCTAGGAGGGGGGGAGAATGGCTACACCTTC	CASSQDLGGGENGYTF
-	-	TRBV5-1	TRBJ1-6	TGCGCCAGCAACCCCGGACTTAGAAATTCACCCCTCCACTTT	CASNPGLRNSPLHF
-	-	TRBV3-1/TRBV3-2	TRBJ2-7	TGTGCCAGCAGCACACCCGGGGTGGTCTACGAGCAGTACTTC	CASSTPGVVYEQYF
TRBD1	-	TRBV19	TRBJ2-1	TGTGCCAGTAGTATTCGGACGGGACAGGGCTACAATGAGCAGTTCTTC	CASSIRTGQGYNEQFF
TRBD1	-	TRBV7-9	TRBJ2-1	TGTGCCAGCAGCTGGGGACAGGGGGCGGGAAATGAGCAGTTCTTC	CASSWGQGAGNEQFF
-	few	TRBV12-3/TRBV12-4	TRBJ1-5	TGTGCCAGCAGGATCCAGGAAGATCAGCCCCAGCATTTT	CASRIQEDQPQHF
TRBD1	-	TRBV29-1	TRBJ1-2	TGCAGCGTCGGAATGACAGGGGGTCGGTATGGCTACACCTTC	CSVGMTGGRYGYTF